Below, one T cell receptor beta chain is given with its context. No cognate antigen has been identified for it. No much larger clonotype is one base removed from it; base qualities were not supplied. TCRbeta CDR3 regions were amplified from genomic DNA by means of the immunoSEQ Assay, a bias-controlled multiplex PCR. As for the authors' bioinformatics: The number of nucleated cells in each sample was estimated by amplification of reference gene primers within the assay. To quantify the absolute abundance of each unique TCRbeta CDR3 rearrangement, sequence reads were collapsed and filtered. For each sample, productive Simpson clonality was calculated as the square root of Simpson's diversity index over productive rearrangements. The source is immuneACCESS, and TCRdb retained only in-frame sequences with V and J called. Part of the clones is not carried over; for the studies checked, unresolved V genes explain less than half of this, and the remainder is unexplained. Clone size and the V and J calls come from that table; the DNA yielded D and trimming. The sample has 180,000 or so clones on record, around 87% of them singletons. The ten largest clones take up approximately 0.62% of the sample.

The germline V gene encodes CDR1 ENHRY and CDR2 SYGVKD. Trimming takes 2 bases from V and 2 bases from J, and the germline ends sit 9 bases apart. Taken from cysteine to phenylalanine, the CDR3 has 15 residues. The entry retains the CDR3 DNA only, 45 bases that are in frame from base 1. Each collaborating institution followed its own protocols to collect whole blood in K2EDTA tubes. For TCRbeta analysis, collaborator samples were shipped as frozen whole blood, as isolated PBMCs, or as DNA extracted from either sample type. The data belong to a study of blood T cell repertoires in COVID-19 (dated by TCRdb to the early 2020s). Notes on the research overall: The collaborator samples originated in the United States, Italy and Spain and spanned the acute and convalescent phases of COVID-19. Where available, HLA class I and class II types were obtained from metadata supplied by the sample provider rather than from assay-based typing. The repertoires were released in a freely available public database meant as a resource for research on the immune response to SARS-CoV-2. The sample metadata nearly always contained a de-identified subject ID, COVID-19 status, age in years and sex. Deeply sampled blood TCRbeta repertoires from subjects exposed to, actively infected with, or recovered from COVID-19 were included in the dataset. Samples came from the ongoing ImmuneRACE study (first 160 participants) plus 1,254 subjects from 6 global collaborators. The prospective study material was composed of cDNA or gDNA derived from T cells, B-cell-depleted T cells, or PBMCs. Here is what the overall study found, with its caveats: The quantity of clinical and demographic metadata differed by source and by participant and was supplied without curation.

The sequence was obtained from a man in his fifties or sixties with acute or convalescent COVID-19. Sequenced: peripheral blood. Recombination linked TRBV10-3 to TRBJ2-2, and possibly TRBD1, on 5 matching bases. The DNA sequence follows: TGTGCCATCAGTGAGCAGGGTGGAAACACCGGGGAGCTGTTTTTT. This yields the protein CAISEQGGNTGELFF.